This T cell receptor beta chain came from a study of vaccination and CD4 T cells after COVID-19. Study at large: Typically, post-vaccine samples were obtained a median approximately 74 days after dose two, within a range of 14 to 241.

Concerning this clonotype itself: Its antigen is not known.

Germline CDR1 reads SGHRS; CDR2 reads YFSETQ. J gave up 4 bases and V 0 bases, and 3 bases lay outside the gene matches. The CDR3 length is 15 residues. An Oncomine TCR Beta short-read assay was used to sequence the DNA from cultured CD4+ T cells. Cultures of CD4+ T cells served as the source for extracting genomic DNA. TCRdb reanalysed the PCR reads using MiXCR and keeps one entry per CDR3 protein. Counted here are 8,500 to 13,000 distinct CDR3 sequences, approximately 48% occurring once; the ten biggest clones make up approximately 29%. Regarding treatment: roughly ten-day PBMC culture with coronavirus spike peptide pools or control peptides (ViraFEST assay).

This TCR came from a human donor who had recovered from COVID-19. Sequencing input: CD4+ T cells from blood, cultured in vitro. The rearrangement uses TRBV5-1 and TRBJ2-3; 9 bases are shared with TRBD2. CDR3 protein: CASSLGLAGSDTQYF. DNA of the CDR3: TGCGCCAGCAGCTTGGGGCTAGCGGGGTCAGATACGCAGTATTTT.